The 13 T cell receptor beta chains in this list originate from one sample, sequenced in a study of T-cell memory formation after mild COVID-19. TCRdb analysed the 5' RACE reads with MiXCR anew, one entry per CDR3 protein. The sample has around 260,000 distinct CDR3 sequences, under 20% seen once. Specimen: PBMCs or a T cell subset sorted from them (not recorded which). These receptors were collected from a young man who had mild COVID-19 (a few samples of this study predate the infection). Cell type and time point are not known.

Only a few counts were recorded for this clonotype. The chain joins TRBV7-2 to TRBJ2-1; D might be TRBD1 (7 bases). CDR3 length: 13 amino acids. The germline V gene has CDR1 SGHTA and CDR2 FQGNSA. V lost 4 bases and J lost 14, with 18 bases in between. CDR3 protein: CASSSQQGGVKFF. The CDR3 DNA is TGTGCCAGCAGCTCGCAGCAGGGGGGTGTTAAGTTCTTC.

V gene TRBV5-1 combines with J gene TRBJ1-1; possibly TRBD1 for D (6 bases). V was shortened by 4 bases and J by 3 bases, with 13 bases between the two germline ends. The germline V gene has CDR1 SGHRS and CDR2 YFSETQ. This CDR3 is 14 amino acids long. CDR3 in DNA: TGCGCCAGCAGCACGAAGGGGGGGGACACTGAAGCTTTCTTT. Amino acids: CASSTKGGDTEAFF.

This clonotype has only a few counts. V is TRBV5-1 and J is TRBJ2-1; D tentatively reads TRBD1 or TRBD2 (6 bases each). V lost 1 base and J lost 5, with 10 bases in between. This CDR3 is built from 14 residues. CDR1 and CDR2 (germline): SGHRS, YFSETQ. CDR3 residues: CASSLRGLDNEQFF. In DNA form, the CDR3 reads TGCGCCAGCAGCTTGCGGGGGCTCGACAATGAGCAGTTCTTC.

The table lists this clonotype with a few counts. The rearrangement joins TRBV12-3 or TRBV12-4 to TRBJ1-1; D gene unclear. V shed 1 base and J shed 10 bases, with 13 bases lying between them. The CDR3 is 13 residues long. The CDR3 nucleotides read TGTGCCAGCAGTTTAGAGTTCCCTCCCGGAGCTTTCTTT. Translated, it gives CASSLEFPPGAFF.

The chain couples TRBV7-2 to TRBJ1-2; D gene unclear. CDR1 and CDR2 (germline): SGHTA, FQGNSA. The V end lost 1 base, the J end lost 1 base, and 16 bases lay between the germline ends. The length of the CDR3 is 17 residues. CDR3 region: CASSLVAVDGVNYGYTF. The CDR3 DNA is TGTGCCAGCAGCTTAGTAGCGGTCGACGGCGTTAACTATGGCTACACCTTC.

The V and J genes are TRBV6-2 or TRBV6-3 and TRBJ1-2; 7 bases align to TRBD1. V lost 7 bases, J lost 5 bases, and 7 bases stayed unmatched. The germline CDR1 and CDR2 sequences are MNHEY and SVGEGT. CDR3 size: 13 residues. The CDR3 region has the DNA TGTGCCAGCACCCGGACAGGCACTTATGGCTACACCTTC. The encoded protein is CASTRTGTYGYTF.

The CDR3 DNA reads TGTGCCAGCAGCCAAGAGGGAGGGGGACCTGGAAACACCATATATTTT. It codes for CASSQEGGGPGNTIYF. The V gene is TRBV4-2, the J gene TRBJ1-3; D possibly corresponds to TRBD1 (6 bases). The V and J ends lost 0 bases and 2 bases respectively, with 11 bases between them. The CDR3 contains 16 residues. In germline, CDR1 is LGHNA, CDR2 YNFKEQ.

This clonotype occurred a few times. The chain couples TRBV12-3 or TRBV12-4 to TRBJ2-7; D may be TRBD2 (6 bases). The V end lost 6 bases, the J end lost 7 bases, and 16 bases lay between the germline ends. The CDR3 runs to 13 residues. The CDR3 coding sequence is TGTGCCAGCAGCCGCAATGGGCGGGGTGAGCAGTACGTC. Its translation: CASSRNGRGEQYV.

In this sample, this clonotype turned up a few times. The rearrangement links TRBV24-1 to TRBJ2-1; D may match TRBD1 or TRBD2 (5 bases each). Germline V CDR1 and CDR2: KGHDR, SFDVKD. The V and J ends lost 0 bases and 3 bases respectively, with 5 bases between them. The CDR3 is 14 residues long. Here the CDR3 DNA reads TGTGCCACCAGTGATTTGGGGGGCTACAATGAGCAGTTCTTC. This gives the protein CATSDLGGYNEQFF.

The chain recombines TRBV25-1 with TRBJ1-1; the D gene is possibly TRBD1 (6 bases). Per the germline V gene, CDR1 is MGHDK and CDR2 is SYGVNS. The CDR3 contains 13 residues. V lost 2 bases and J lost 5, with 9 bases in between. DNA for the CDR3: TGTGCCAGCAGTGAAGCCGGGACAACTGAAGCTTTCTTT. Translation gives CASSEAGTTEAFF.

The gene calls are TRBV7-9 and TRBJ2-3; the D is unclear. Germline CDR1 SEHNR, CDR2 FQNEAQ (reference sequence). The CDR3 contains 13 residues. V lost 1 base and J lost 5, with 7 bases in between. The CDR3 nucleotides are TGTGCCAGCAGCTTAGATGGTTTAGATACGCAGTATTTT. This translates into CASSLDGLDTQYF.

CDR3 coding DNA: TGTGCCAGCAGCTTAGAAGCGGCAACGGGACCCCAGCATTTT. Protein: CASSLEAATGPQHF. The chain combines TRBV7-8 with TRBJ1-5; no definite D call. The CDR3 length is 14 residues. Trimming pared 1 base from V and 10 bases from J, leaving 14 bases between. Germline CDR1 reads SGHVS; CDR2 reads FQNEAQ.

This clonotype was found a few times. The V call is TRBV4-3, the J call TRBJ2-5; 14 bases map to TRBD2. V was pared by 0 bases and J by 6 bases, with 9 bases of the junction left unmatched. Germline assignment: CDR1 LGHNA and CDR2 YSLEER. The CDR3 runs to 18 residues. Here the CDR3 reads CASSQDVGTSGGGKTQYF. The CDR3 DNA reads TGCGCCAGCAGCCAAGATGTGGGGACTAGCGGGGGAGGAAAGACCCAGTACTTC.